Below, 8 T cell receptor beta chains from the same sample are listed, as sequenced in a study of shared clonotypes between healthy human individuals. Here immunoSEQ multiplex PCR was the method, and the copy in TCRdb shows in-frame clones only, minus some. Among 2 million to 2.5 million clones listed, more than 90% were seen once. Sample: naive CD4+ T cells sorted from blood. Subset specified: CD45RA+ positively selected. The receptors derive from a man in his late teens or twenties in good health.

The chain combines TRBV4-1 with TRBJ2-7, with 15 positions matching TRBD2. The CDR3 spans 16 residues. The germline V gene encodes CDR1 MGHRA and CDR2 YSYEKL. V lost 5 bases, J lost 5 bases, and 7 bases stayed unmatched. In nucleotides, the CDR3 is TGCGCCAGCAGCGACGGACTAGCGGGAGGGCCCCACGAGCAGTACTTC. Translating gives CASSDGLAGGPHEQYF.

The chain has TRBV11-1 and TRBJ1-1, with 8 bases aligning to TRBD1. Germline values: CDR1 SGHAT, CDR2 FQDESV (reference sequence). There are 15 residues in the CDR3. With 5 bases clipped from V and 0 bases from J, the junction kept 5 bases outside the gene matches. CDR3 protein: CASSDRTGLNTEAFF. CDR3 coding DNA: TGTGCCAGCAGCGACCGGACAGGGCTGAACACTGAAGCTTTCTTT.

Points on this clone: Additional DNA sequences in this sample encode the identical CDR3. V usage is TRBV18 and J usage is TRBJ2-5, with D possibly matching TRBD2 (5 bases). The CDR3 length is 14 residues. V shed 2 bases and J shed 3 bases, with 10 bases lying between them. Germline V CDR1 and CDR2: KGHSH, LQKENI. CDR3 protein: CASSPSGGKETQYF. The CDR3 DNA reads TGTGCCAGCTCACCATCAGGAGGCAAAGAGACCCAGTACTTC.

In regard to this clone: The sample carries other DNA sequences with the same CDR3. The V and J genes are TRBV6-5 and TRBJ1-2; D unclear. Germline V gene sequence: CDR1 MNHEY, CDR2 SVGAGI. This CDR3 is built from 13 residues. V was pared by 2 bases and J by 4 bases, with 8 bases between. The CDR3 loop is CASSYGLGYGYTF. The CDR3 bases are TGTGCCAGCAGTTACGGTTTAGGCTATGGCTACACCTTC.

The V and J genes are TRBV10-3 and TRBJ2-7; D ambiguous. In germline, CDR1 is ENHRY, CDR2 SYGVKD. V was shortened by 6 bases and J by 0 bases, with 12 bases between the two germline ends. This CDR3 has 14 residues. The CDR3 coding sequence is TGTGCCATCAGCCTGCAAGGGAACTCCTACGAGCAGTACTTC. Translated, it gives CAISLQGNSYEQYF.

This chain uses TRBV6-1 with TRBJ1-5; a weak D match, TRBD1 (6 bases). Germline V gives CDR1 MNHNS, CDR2 SASEGT. V was cut by 2 bases and J by 4 bases, with 12 bases left in between. This CDR3 contains 15 residues. The DNA of the CDR3 is TGTGCCAGCAGTGAACTGGGGGCGGGGAATCAGCCCCAGCATTTT. Residues: CASSELGAGNQPQHF.

The chain uses TRBV5-8 and TRBJ2-1; TRBD1 or TRBD2 may be the D gene (5 bases each). V lost 9 bases and J lost 3, with 16 bases in between. Germline loops: CDR1 SGHTS, CDR2 YDEGEE. The CDR3 sequence is 14 residues long. The CDR3 region is CATQGPRSYNEQFF. CDR3 sequence (DNA): TGTGCCACCCAGGGACCTCGTAGCTACAATGAGCAGTTCTTC.

The rearrangement joins TRBV7-3 to TRBJ1-6; no clear D. CDR1 and CDR2 (germline): SGHTA, FQGTGA. This CDR3 spans 13 amino acids. Trimming removed 6 bases from V and 9 bases from J, with 12 bases in between. The CDR3 reads CASSQLPGSPLHF. DNA of the CDR3: TGTGCCAGCAGTCAACTTCCAGGTTCACCCCTCCACTTT.